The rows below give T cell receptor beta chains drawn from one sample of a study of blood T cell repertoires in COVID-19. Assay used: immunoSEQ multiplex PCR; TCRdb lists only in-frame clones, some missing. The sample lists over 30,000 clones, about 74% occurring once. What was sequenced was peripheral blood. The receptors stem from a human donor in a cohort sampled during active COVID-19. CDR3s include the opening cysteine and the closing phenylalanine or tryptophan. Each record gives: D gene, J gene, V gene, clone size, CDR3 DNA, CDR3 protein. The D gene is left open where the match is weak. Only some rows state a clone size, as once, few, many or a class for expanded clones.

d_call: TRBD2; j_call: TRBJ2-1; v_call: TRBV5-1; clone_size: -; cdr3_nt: TGCGCCAGCAGTCTGACTAGCGGGGTAAACAATGAGCAGTTCTTC; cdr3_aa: CASSLTSGVNNEQFF
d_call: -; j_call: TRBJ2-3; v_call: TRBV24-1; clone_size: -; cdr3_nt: TGTGCCACCAGTGACCCTACACCGGGACAAAGCACAGATACGCAGTATTTT; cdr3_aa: CATSDPTPGQSTDTQYF
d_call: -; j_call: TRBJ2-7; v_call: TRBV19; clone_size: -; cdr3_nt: TGTGCCAGTAGTATGGATTCACGCGGTAGAGGGTCCTACGAGCAGTACTTC; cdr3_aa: CASSMDSRGRGSYEQYF
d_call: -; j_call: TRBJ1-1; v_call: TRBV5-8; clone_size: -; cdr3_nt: TGTGCCAGCAGCCGGAGGAGGTCAGCGATGAACACTGAAGCTTTCTTT; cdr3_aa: CASSRRRSAMNTEAFF
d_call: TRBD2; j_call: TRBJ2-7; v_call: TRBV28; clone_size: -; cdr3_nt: TGTGCCAGCAGTGGGGGGGTCGTATTCATCTCCTACGAGCAGTACTTC; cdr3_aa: CASSGGVVFISYEQYF
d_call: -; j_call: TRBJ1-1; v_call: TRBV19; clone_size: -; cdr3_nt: TGTGCCAGTAGTATTAGACAGAACACTGAAGCTTTCTTT; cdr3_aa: CASSIRQNTEAFF
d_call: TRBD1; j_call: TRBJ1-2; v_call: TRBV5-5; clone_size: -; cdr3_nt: TGTGCCAGCAGCAAGTTACAGGGGCCCAGCTATGGCTACACCTTC; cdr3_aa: CASSKLQGPSYGYTF
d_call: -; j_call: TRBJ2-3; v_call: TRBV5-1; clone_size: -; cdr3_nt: TGCGCCAGCAGCGAATCGACTAGCACAGATACGCAGTATTTT; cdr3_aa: CASSESTSTDTQYF
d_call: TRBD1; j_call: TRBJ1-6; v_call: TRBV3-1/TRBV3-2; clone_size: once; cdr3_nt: TGTGCCAGCAGCCGCGACAGGGGGCCCTATAATTCACCCCTCCACTTT; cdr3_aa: CASSRDRGPYNSPLHF
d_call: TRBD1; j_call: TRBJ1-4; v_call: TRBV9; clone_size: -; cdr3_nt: TGTGCCAGCAGCGTAGGGACAGGGCGGCATGAAAAACTGTTTTTT; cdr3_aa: CASSVGTGRHEKLFF
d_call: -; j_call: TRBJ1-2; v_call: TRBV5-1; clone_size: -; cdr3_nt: TGCGCCAGCAGCTTGCGGGGACATGGGGAAGGTGGCTACACCTTC; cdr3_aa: CASSLRGHGEGGYTF
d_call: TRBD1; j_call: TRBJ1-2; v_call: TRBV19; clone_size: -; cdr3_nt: TGTGCCAGTAGTTCGGACAGGGGGTTGCTCCTGTCCTACGGCTACACCTTC; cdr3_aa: CASSSDRGLLLSYGYTF
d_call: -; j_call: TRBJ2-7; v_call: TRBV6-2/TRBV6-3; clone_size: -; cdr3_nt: TGTGCCAGCAGTTGGGGAGGCGAGCAGTACTTC; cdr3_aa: CASSWGGEQYF
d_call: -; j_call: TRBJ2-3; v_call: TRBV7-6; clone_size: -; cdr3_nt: TGTGCCAGCAGCTACCGGGATCCCACAGATACGCAGTATTTT; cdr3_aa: CASSYRDPTDTQYF
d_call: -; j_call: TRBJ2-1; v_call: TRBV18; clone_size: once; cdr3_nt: TGTGCCAGCTCACCAGGAAGACAGGCCGGGAATGAGCAGTTCTTC; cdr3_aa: CASSPGRQAGNEQFF
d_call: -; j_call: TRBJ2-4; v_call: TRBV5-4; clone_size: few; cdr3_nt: TGTGCCAGCAGCTTGTTGGGTGACTACAAAAACATTCAGTACTTC; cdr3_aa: CASSLLGDYKNIQYF
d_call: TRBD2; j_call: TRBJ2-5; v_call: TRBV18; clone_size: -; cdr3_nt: TGTGCCAGCTCATCGGGACTAGCGGGCGTAAAAGAGACCCAGTACTTC; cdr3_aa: CASSSGLAGVKETQYF
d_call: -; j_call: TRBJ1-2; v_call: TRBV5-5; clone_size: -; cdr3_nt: TGTGCCAGCAGCCCACAGGAGCTCTATGGCTACACCTTC; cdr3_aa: CASSPQELYGYTF
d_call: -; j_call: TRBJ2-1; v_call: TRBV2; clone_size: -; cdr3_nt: TGTGCCAGCAGAACCGACAGGATTAGTAGCAATGAGCAGTTCTTC; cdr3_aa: CASRTDRISSNEQFF
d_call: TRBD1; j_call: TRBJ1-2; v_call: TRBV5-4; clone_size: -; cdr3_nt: TGTGCCAGCAGCTTACCACGGACAGGGGATGGCTACACCTTC; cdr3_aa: CASSLPRTGDGYTF
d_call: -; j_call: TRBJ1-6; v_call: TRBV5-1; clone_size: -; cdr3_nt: TGCGCCAGCAGGTTAGGGGTAAATTCACCCCTCCACTTT; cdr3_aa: CASRLGVNSPLHF
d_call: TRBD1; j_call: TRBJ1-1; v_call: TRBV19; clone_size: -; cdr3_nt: TGTGCCAGTAAACCCCCCGGGACAGGGGGCCTCACTGAAGCTTTCTTT; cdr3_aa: CASKPPGTGGLTEAFF
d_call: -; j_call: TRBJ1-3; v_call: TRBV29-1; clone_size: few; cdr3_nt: TGCAGCGCGGAGAGCCTCACAGGAACCATATATTTT; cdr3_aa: CSAESLTGTIYF
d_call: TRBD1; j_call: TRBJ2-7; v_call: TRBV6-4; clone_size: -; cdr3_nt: TGTGCCAGCAGTCGGGACAGGGGCGACGAGCAGTACTTC; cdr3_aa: CASSRDRGDEQYF
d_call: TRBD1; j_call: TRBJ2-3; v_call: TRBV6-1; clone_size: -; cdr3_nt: TGTGCCAGCAGTGAAAAACAGGGGCCCTATACGCAGTATTTT; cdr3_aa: CASSEKQGPYTQYF
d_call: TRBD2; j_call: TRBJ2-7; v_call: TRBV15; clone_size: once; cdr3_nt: TGTGCCACCAGCAGTACTAGCGGGAGGGCCTCCGAGCAGTACTTC; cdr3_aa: CATSSTSGRASEQYF
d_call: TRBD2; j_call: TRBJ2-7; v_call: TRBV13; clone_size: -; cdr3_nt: TGTGCCAGCAGCTTGAATCTAGCGGGAGGGCGATACGAGCAGTACTTC; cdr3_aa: CASSLNLAGGRYEQYF
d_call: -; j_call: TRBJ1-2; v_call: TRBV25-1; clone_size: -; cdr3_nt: TGTGCCAGCAGTGAACACGGGGGGAACTATGGCTACACCTTC; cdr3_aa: CASSEHGGNYGYTF
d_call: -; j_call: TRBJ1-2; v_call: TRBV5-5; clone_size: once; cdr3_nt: TGTGCCAGCAGCTTGGTAGTTAACTATGGCTACACCTTC; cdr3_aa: CASSLVVNYGYTF
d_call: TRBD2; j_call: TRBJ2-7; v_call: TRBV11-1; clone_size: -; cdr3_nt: TGTGCCAGCAGCTTAACCACTAGCGGGGGCGAGCAGTACTTC; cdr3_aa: CASSLTTSGGEQYF
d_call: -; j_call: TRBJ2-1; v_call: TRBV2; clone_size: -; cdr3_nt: TGTGCCAGCTTGGCAGCCCGGACTATCAATGAGCAGTTCTTC; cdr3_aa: CASLAARTINEQFF
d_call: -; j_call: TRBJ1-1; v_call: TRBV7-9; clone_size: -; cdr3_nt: TGTGCCAGCAGCTTCCATCGACAGGCGAACACTGAAGCTTTCTTT; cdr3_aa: CASSFHRQANTEAFF
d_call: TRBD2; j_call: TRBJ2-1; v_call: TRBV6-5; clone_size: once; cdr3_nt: TGTGCCAGCAGGGGACTAGCGGGATACAATGAGCAGTTCTTC; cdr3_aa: CASRGLAGYNEQFF
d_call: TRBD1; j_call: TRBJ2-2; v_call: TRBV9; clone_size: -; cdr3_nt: TGTGCCAGCAGCGCCGGGACAGTTAACGGGGAGCTGTTTTTT; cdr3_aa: CASSAGTVNGELFF
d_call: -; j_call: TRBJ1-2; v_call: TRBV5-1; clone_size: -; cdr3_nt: TGCGCCAGCAGCCTTGGAGAGGGATCAGGTGGCTACACCTTC; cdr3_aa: CASSLGEGSGGYTF
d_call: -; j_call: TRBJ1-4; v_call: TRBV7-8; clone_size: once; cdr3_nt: TGTGCCAGCAGCTTAGGGACGGGACAAAGTCATGAAAAACTGTTTTTT; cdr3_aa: CASSLGTGQSHEKLFF
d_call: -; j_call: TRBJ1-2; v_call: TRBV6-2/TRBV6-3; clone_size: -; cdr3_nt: TGTGCCAGCAGTTACCCGGACCAACCTGACAGTATTGGGGAAATTTATGGCTACACCTTC; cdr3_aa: CASSYPDQPDSIGEIYGYTF
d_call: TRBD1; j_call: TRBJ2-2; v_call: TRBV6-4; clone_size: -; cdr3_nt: TGTGCCAGCCGGGGACAGTCGAACACCGGGGAGCTGTTTTTT; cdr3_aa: CASRGQSNTGELFF
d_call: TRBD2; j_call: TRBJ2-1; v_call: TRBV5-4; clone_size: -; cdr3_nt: TGTGCCAGCAGCCGCCCGACTAGCGGGGGCCCCAATGAGCAGTTCTTC; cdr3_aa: CASSRPTSGGPNEQFF
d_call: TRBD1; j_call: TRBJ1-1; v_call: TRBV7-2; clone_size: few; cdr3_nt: TGTGCCAGCAGCCCATTTGTGGGACAGGGGGCCACTGAAGCTTTCTTT; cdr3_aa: CASSPFVGQGATEAFF
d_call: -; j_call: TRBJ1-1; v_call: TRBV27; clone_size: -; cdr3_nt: TGTGCCAGCCTAAAACGACGAGGCAACACTGAAGCTTTCTTT; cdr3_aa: CASLKRRGNTEAFF
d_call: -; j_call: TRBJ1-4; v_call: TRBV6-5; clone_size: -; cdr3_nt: TGTGCCAGCAGTTATGAAGAGGCAGGGAATAATGAAAAACTGTTTTTT; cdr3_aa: CASSYEEAGNNEKLFF
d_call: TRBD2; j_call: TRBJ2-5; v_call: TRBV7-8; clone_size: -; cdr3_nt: TGTGCCAGCAGCTTTGCTAGCGGGGAGGCAGGGGAGACCCAGTACTTC; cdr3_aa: CASSFASGEAGETQYF
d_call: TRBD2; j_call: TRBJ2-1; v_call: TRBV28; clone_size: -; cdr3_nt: TGTGCCAGCAGTCCACAGGGTACCCGGACTAGCGGGGGTTGGAATGAGCAGTTCTTC; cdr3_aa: CASSPQGTRTSGGWNEQFF
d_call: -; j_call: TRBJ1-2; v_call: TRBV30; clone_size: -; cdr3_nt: TGTGCCTTTAGTTGCCGGGGAATTGGCTATGGCTACACCTTC; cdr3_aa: CAFSCRGIGYGYTF